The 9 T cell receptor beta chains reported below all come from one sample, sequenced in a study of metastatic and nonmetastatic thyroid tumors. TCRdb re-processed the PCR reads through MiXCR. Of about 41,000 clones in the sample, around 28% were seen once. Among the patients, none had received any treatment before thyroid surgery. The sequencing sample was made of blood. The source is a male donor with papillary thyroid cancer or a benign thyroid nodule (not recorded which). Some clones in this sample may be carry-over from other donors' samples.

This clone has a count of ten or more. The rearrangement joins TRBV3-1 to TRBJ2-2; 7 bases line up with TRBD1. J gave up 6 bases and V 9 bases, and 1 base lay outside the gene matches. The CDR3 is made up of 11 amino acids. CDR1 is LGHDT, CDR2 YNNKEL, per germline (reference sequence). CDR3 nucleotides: TGTGCCAGTGGGACAGCCGGGGAGCTGTTTTTT. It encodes CASGTAGELFF.

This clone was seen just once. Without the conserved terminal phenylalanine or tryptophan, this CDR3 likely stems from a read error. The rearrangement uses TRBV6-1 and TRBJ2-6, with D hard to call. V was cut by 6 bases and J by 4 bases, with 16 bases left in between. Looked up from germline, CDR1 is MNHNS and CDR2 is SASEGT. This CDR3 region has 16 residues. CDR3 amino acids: CASSPPERSGANVLTL. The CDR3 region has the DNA TGTGCCAGCAGCCCCCCTGAGCGATCGGGGGCCAACGTCCTGACTTTG.

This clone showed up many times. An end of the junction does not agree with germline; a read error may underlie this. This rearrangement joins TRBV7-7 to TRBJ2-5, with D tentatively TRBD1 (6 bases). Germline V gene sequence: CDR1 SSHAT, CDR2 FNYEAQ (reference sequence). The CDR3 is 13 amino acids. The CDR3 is CASSLGAGETQYF. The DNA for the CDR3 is TGTGCTAGCAGCTTGGGGGCCGGGGAGACCCAGTACTTC. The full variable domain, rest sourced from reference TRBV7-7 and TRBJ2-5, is GAGVSQSPRYKVTKRGQDVTLRCDPISSHATLYWYQQALGQGPEFLTYFNYEAQPDKSGLPSDRFSAERPEGSISTLTIQRTEQRDSAMYRCASSLGAGETQYFGPGTRLLVL.

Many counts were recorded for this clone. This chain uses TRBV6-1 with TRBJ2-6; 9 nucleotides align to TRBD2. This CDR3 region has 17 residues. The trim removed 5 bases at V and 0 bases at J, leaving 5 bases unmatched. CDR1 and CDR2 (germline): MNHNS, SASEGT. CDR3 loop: CASSPRGGGSGANVLTF. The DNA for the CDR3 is TGTGCCAGCAGTCCCCGCGGGGGGGGCTCTGGGGCCAACGTCCTGACTTTC.

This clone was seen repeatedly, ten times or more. The CDR3 region is CSARGLAGEQETQYF. CDR3 coding DNA: TGCAGTGCTAGAGGACTAGCGGGGGAGCAAGAGACCCAGTACTTC. V gene TRBV20-1 combines with J gene TRBJ2-5; TRBD2 agrees at 12 bases. The CDR3 runs to 15 residues. Germline assignment: CDR1 DFQATT and CDR2 SNEGSKA (reference sequence). Trimming at V came to 1 base and at J to 2 bases, leaving 2 bases not matched to a gene.

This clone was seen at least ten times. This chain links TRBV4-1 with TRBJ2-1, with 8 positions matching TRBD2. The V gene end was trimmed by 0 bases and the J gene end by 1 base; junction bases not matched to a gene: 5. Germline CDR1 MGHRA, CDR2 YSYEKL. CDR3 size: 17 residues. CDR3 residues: CASSQEYASGSYNEQFF. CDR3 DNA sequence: TGCGCCAGCAGCCAAGAGTATGCTAGCGGGTCCTACAATGAGCAGTTCTTC.

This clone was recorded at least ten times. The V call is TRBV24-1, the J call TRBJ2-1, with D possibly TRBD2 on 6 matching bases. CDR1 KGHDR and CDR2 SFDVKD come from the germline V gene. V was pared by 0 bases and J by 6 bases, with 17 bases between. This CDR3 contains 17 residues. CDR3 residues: CATSDLQTAGRTNEQFF. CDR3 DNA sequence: TGTGCCACCAGTGATTTGCAAACGGCAGGGAGGACCAATGAGCAGTTCTTC.

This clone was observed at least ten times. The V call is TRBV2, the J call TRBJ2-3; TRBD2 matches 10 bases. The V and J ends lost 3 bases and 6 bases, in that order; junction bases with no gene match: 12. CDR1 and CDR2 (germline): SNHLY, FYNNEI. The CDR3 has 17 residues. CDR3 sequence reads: CASSEKLGLAISDTQYF. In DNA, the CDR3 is TGTGCCAGCAGTGAGAAATTGGGACTAGCGATTTCCGATACGCAGTATTTT.

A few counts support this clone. The CDR3 region has the DNA TGTGCCAGCAGTTCCTTTTTGGCTAGCAGCTCCTACAATGAGCAGTTCTTC. As protein: CASSSFLASSSYNEQFF. The chain combines TRBV6-2 or TRBV6-3 with TRBJ2-1; perhaps TRBD2 as D (5 bases). The germline gives CDR1 MNHEY, CDR2 SVGEGT. This CDR3 contains 17 residues. The ends were cut back, 4 bases at V and 0 bases at J, with 16 bases in the middle.